This T cell receptor beta chain was recorded in a study of type 1 and type 2 diabetes patients. Study details: The cohort mixed type 1 diabetes, type 2 diabetes and nondiabetic donors.

Germline CDR1 SNHLY, CDR2 FYNNEI. V trimming: 4 bases; J trimming: 5 bases; junction bases outside the gene matches: 11. This CDR3 has 16 residues. A note on this clonotype: The antigen is unknown.

Study-wide points: Type 2 diabetes patients had few highly-expanded CD4+ clones, median one. Groups were not age- or gender-matched, which may bias interpretation.

Genomic DNA was the PCR template. A primer set of 30 forward and 13 reverse primers amplified the CDR3. TCRdb reprocessed the multiplex PCR reads with MiXCR, giving one entry per CDR3 protein. The table lists some 250,000 distinct CDR3 sequences, roughly 44% of them singletons. The sequencing sample was made of peripheral blood mononuclear cells (PBMCs). The V and J genes are TRBV2 and TRBJ2-1, with 7 bases fitting TRBD1. This TCR derives from a man aged 18-30 years with type 2 diabetes. The CDR3 here is CASSGPTGLDNNEQFF. In DNA form, the CDR3 reads TGTGCCAGCAGTGGCCCGACAGGGTTAGATAACAATGAGCAGTTCTTC.